This section outlines one TCR beta chain sequence together with its context. This entry belongs to a study of T cell responses to AZD1222 COVID-19 vaccine. The assay was immunoSEQ multiplex PCR, and TCRdb's table has in-frame clones only and misses some. The table lists around 130,000 clones, more than 90% of them singletons, with 1.1% in the top ten. The sequenced sample was peripheral blood, obtained 28 days after the second AZD1222 dose. The receptor was isolated from an adult who received the AZD1222 COVID-19 vaccine.

CDR3 protein: CSVHDRTYEQYF. The CDR3 DNA reads TGCAGCGTACATGACAGGACCTACGAGCAGTACTTC. The V gene is TRBV29-1, the J gene TRBJ2-7, with D possibly being TRBD1 (6 bases). Germline V lookup: CDR1 SQVTM, CDR2 ANQGSEA. Trimming shortened V by 6 bases and J by 2 bases, and 11 bases separated the two germline ends. CDR3 length: 12 residues.